This passage covers 5 T cell receptor beta chains from one sample sequenced in a study of regulatory T cells in long-lasting Graves disease. Investigators prepared the TCR beta libraries by applying iRepertoire HTBI primers and Arm-PCR of CDR3 regions. TCRdb recomputed calls from the multiplex PCR reads with MiXCR, one row per CDR3 protein. The sample has 360,000 or so distinct CDR3 sequences; over 15% are singletons. Sample time point: newly diagnosed GD, antithyroid drugs for less than 3 months. PBMC RNA served as the TCR library source. The data also belong to a second study, concerning T cells in Graves' hyperthyroidism and ophthalmopathy.

Sample: peripheral blood mononuclear cells (PBMCs), taken at new diagnosis, from a patient treated with antithyroid drugs. The receptors here all came from a man aged 40-49 years with Graves disease.

This clonotype showed up many times. CDR3 amino acids: CASSLAGTGFSGANVLTF. The CDR3 coding sequence is TGTGCCAGCAGCTTAGCCGGGACAGGGTTCTCTGGGGCCAACGTCCTGACTTTC. V gene TRBV7-2 combines with J gene TRBJ2-6, with 9 bases fitting TRBD1. V gave up 0 bases and J gave up 0 bases; unmatched junction bases: 3. The CDR3 contains 18 residues. Germline V gene data show CDR1 as SGHTA and CDR2 as FQGNSA.

Remarks on this clonotype: This may arise from a read error, as a much more abundant clone is one base away. The CDR3 does not end in the conserved phenylalanine or tryptophan, so this is likely a read error. This rearrangement joins TRBV30 to TRBJ1-1, with TRBD1 as a possible D gene (5 bases). The V and J ends lost 2 bases and 2 bases respectively, with 15 bases between them. CDR1 and CDR2 (germline): GTSNPN, SVGIG (reference sequence). The CDR3 contains 15 residues. CDR3 amino acids: CAWSPLGTANTEAFL. CDR3 bases: TGTGCCTGGAGTCCTCTCGGGACGGCCAACACTGAAGCTTTCCTT.

This clonotype was seen at least ten times. The chain is built from TRBV7-2 and TRBJ2-5, with 10 bases identical to TRBD2. From germline, CDR1 is SGHTA and CDR2 FQGNSA. Germline trimming cut 5 bases from V and 4 bases from J; bases unmatched to any gene: 10. This CDR3 is 16 amino acids long. The CDR3 reads CASSGSGGALRETQYF. The CDR3 coding sequence is TGTGCCAGCAGCGGAAGCGGGGGGGCCCTCAGAGAGACCCAGTACTTC.

This clonotype was detected ten times or more. V usage is TRBV18 and J usage is TRBJ2-1, with 7 bases fitting TRBD1. CDR3 size: 14 residues. Trimming at V came to 3 bases and at J to 4 bases, leaving 3 bases not matched to a gene. Germline CDR1 is KGHSH and CDR2 is LQKENI. CDR3 nucleotides: TGTGCCAGCTCACCGGACAGGTTATACAATGAGCAGTTCTTC. Residues: CASSPDRLYNEQFF.

This clonotype was seen repeatedly, ten times or more. J is TRBJ1-2 and V is TRBV28, with D hard to call. Germline-derived CDR1 and CDR2 are MDHEN and SYDVKM. The CDR3 spans 14 residues. Trimming left V 3 bases short and J 4 bases short, with 12 bases between. CDR3 DNA sequence: TGTGCCAGCAGTTTGCCCTGGCCAGCCTATGGCTACACCTTC. Protein product: CASSLPWPAYGYTF.